The T cell receptor (beta chain) described here comes from a study of cytomegalovirus exposure and HLA in healthy donors (dated by TCRdb to 2016 to 2017). For context, the study as a whole: According to a later analysis, one platform produced both the roughly 130 validation repertoires and the approximately 670 repertoires of the first cohort. The study aimed to test whether cataloging public T cell receptors could reveal signatures of past pathogen exposure. In addition to the first cohort of about 650 subjects, a separate validation cohort of 120 different subjects was used. High-throughput TCR immunosequencing, statistical association of individual TCRs with disease status, and machine learning were combined to predict cytomegalovirus infection status. The full study reports these points: A later analysis had no HLA typing for the validation cohort, so co-occurrence there was scored across all 130 or so repertoires. In both the original and validation cohorts, the classifier was reported to diagnose cytomegalovirus status with high specificity and sensitivity. According to the authors, the approach could potentially be generalized to other disease states and immunological phenotypes. Of the cluster scores, approximately 95% were above 0 in a later analysis, which found that TCRs clustered in the first cohort also tended to co-occur in the approximately 110 validation repertoires. The study listed approximately 150 TCR beta chains as associated with cytomegalovirus. In vitro tests confirmed that a few of the cytomegalovirus-associated TCR beta chains recognize cytomegalovirus antigens. Most TCR sequences were seen in very few donors, while some public TCRs were found in many individuals.

With regard to this clone: This clone's antigen is unknown. No quality values exist for individual bases; no much larger clone is one base distant.

Trimming removed 3 bases from V and 13 bases from J; the gene matches leave 7 bases unexplained. Sequences SGHDT (CDR1) and YYEEEE (CDR2) are obtained from the germline V gene. CDR3 length: 13 amino acids, cysteine to phenylalanine. The DNA shown is the 39-base CDR3, in frame from base 1. Library prep was done by the immunoSEQ multiplex PCR assay. The published analysis was carried out like this. A statistical classification framework was built for diagnosing cytomegalovirus status from the catalog of TCR beta chain sequences. TCRdb took over this immuneACCESS table, retaining in-frame rearrangements with V and J assigned. Such tables are incomplete; in checked studies, under half of the missing clones stem from an unresolved V gene, and the remainder is unexplained. V, J and clone size are those of that table, while D and trimming were read from the DNA. Across this sample there are under 400,000 clones, with about nine tenths seen only once. The ten largest clones take up 0.83% of the sample.

Donors formed part of the validation cohort, which comprised fewer than 150 subjects and was distinct from the first cohort of over 500 subjects. The chain is made from TRBV5-6 and TRBJ2-3; a stretch of 11 junction bases matches TRBD2. The origin of this receptor is a woman under 30 in good health and CMV-seronegative. The sequenced sample consisted of PBMCs. For the CDR3, the sequence is CASSYSGGVRKYF. The nucleotides are TGTGCCAGCAGCTATAGCGGGGGGGTTCGAAAGTATTTT.